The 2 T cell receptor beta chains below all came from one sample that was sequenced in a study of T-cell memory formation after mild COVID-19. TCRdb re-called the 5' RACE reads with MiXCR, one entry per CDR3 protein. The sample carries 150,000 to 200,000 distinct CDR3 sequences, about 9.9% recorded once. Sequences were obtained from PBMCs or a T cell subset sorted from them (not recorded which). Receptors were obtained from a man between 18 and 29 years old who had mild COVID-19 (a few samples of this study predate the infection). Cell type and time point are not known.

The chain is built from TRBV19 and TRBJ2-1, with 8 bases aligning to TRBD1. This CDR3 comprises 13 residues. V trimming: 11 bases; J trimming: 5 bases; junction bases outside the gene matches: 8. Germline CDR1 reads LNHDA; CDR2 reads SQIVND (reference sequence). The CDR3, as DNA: TGTGCCGCCAGGGGGCGGGTGGACAATGAGCAGTTCTTC. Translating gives CAARGRVDNEQFF. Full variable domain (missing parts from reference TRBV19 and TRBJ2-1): DGGITQSPKYLFRKEGQNVTLSCEQNLNHDAMYWYRQDPGQGLRLIYYSQIVNDFQKGDIAEGYSVSREKKESFPLTVTSAQKNPTAFYLCAARGRVDNEQFFGPGTRLTVL.

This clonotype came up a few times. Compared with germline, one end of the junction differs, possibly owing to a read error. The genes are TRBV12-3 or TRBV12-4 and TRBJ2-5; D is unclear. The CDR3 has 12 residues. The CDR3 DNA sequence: TGTGCCAGCAGGAAGGGTGAAGAGACCCAGTATTTC. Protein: CASRKGEETQYF.